A selection of T cell receptor beta chains follows, all from one sample in a study of T cells after posttransplantation cyclophosphamide. The data were produced by immunoSEQ multiplex PCR, yet TCRdb's version contains in-frame clones alone and is incomplete. The sample lists 15,000 to 20,000 clones; about nine tenths were seen once. The input for sequencing was PBMCs, taken after allogeneic stem cell transplant with posttransplant cyclophosphamide. The receptor source for this set is a female patient in her 40s who received an allogeneic stem cell transplant from a related donor, was CMV-positive, and had no GVHD. Part of the T cells may come from the graft donor. The CDR3 runs from the conserved cysteine through the conserved F or W. The order of the fields is J gene, CDR3 length, D gene, clone size, V gene, CDR3 DNA, CDR3 protein. D genes are given only for firm matches. Clone size is stated in some rows and not others, as once, few, many or a class when expanded.

TRBJ1-1 | 17 | TRBD1 | once | TRBV14 | TGTGCCAGCAGCCACCCCCGGGACAGGGGAAGGTACACTGAAGCTTTCTTT | CASSHPRDRGRYTEAFF
TRBJ2-2 | 14 | TRBD1 | . | TRBV27 | TGTGCCAGCAGACAACAGGGGTTCCCCGGGGAGCTGTTTTTT | CASRQQGFPGELFF
TRBJ2-3 | 16 | TRBD2 | . | TRBV10-3 | TGTGCCATCAGTCCAACCTCCGGGACTACCACAGATACGCAGTATTTT | CAISPTSGTTTDTQYF
TRBJ2-2 | 18 | TRBD2 | . | TRBV5-1 | TGCGCCAGCAGCTTGGTGACACTAGCGGGGGCGAACACCGGGGAGCTGTTTTTT | CASSLVTLAGANTGELFF
TRBJ1-1 | 15 | TRBD1 | once | TRBV30 | TGTGCCTGGAGAACATCCGGGACAGGGGGCGCGGAGGCTTTCTTT | CAWRTSGTGGAEAFF
TRBJ1-5 | 16 | TRBD1 | . | TRBV19 | TGTGCCAGTAGTCAGACAGGGGCGCTGGGCAATCAGCCCCAGCATTTT | CASSQTGALGNQPQHF
TRBJ1-2 | 14 | . | . | TRBV30 | TGTGCCTGGACCCTCGGGAGTGCTGCGGGTGGCTACACCTTC | CAWTLGSAAGGYTF
TRBJ1-1 | 15 | . | . | TRBV5-1 | TGCGCCAGCAGCAAGACGCCGGGGGGGGAGACTGAAGCTTTCTTT | CASSKTPGGETEAFF
TRBJ2-5 | 16 | . | . | TRBV5-1 | TGCGCCAGCAGCTTGGCCGTGGGGGGTGGAGAAGAGACCCAGTACTTC | CASSLAVGGGEETQYF
TRBJ1-1 | 17 | . | . | TRBV28 | TGTGCCAGCAGTCCCTACTCACAGGGAAACGCGAACACTGAAGCTTTCTTT | CASSPYSQGNANTEAFF
TRBJ2-6 | 19 | TRBD1 | once | TRBV14 | TGTGCCAGCAGCCATCTTCCGGCCAGGGGGCTCGGTGGGGCCAACGTCCTGACTTTC | CASSHLPARGLGGANVLTF
TRBJ2-7 | 15 | TRBD2 | . | TRBV4-1 | TGCGCCAGCAGCCAAATACTAGCGGGTAGATACGAGCAGTACTTC | CASSQILAGRYEQYF
TRBJ1-5 | 14 | . | once | TRBV29-1 | TGCAGCGTTAAAGTCGGGGGGGCAGGGCAGCCCCAGCATTTT | CSVKVGGAGQPQHF
TRBJ1-1 | 13 | . | . | TRBV7-3 | TGTGCCAGCAGCCCGACAGTGAACACTGAAGCTTTCTTT | CASSPTVNTEAFF
TRBJ2-1 | 17 | . | . | TRBV4-3 | TGCGCCAGCAGCCAAGTCTCGGCTAGCGCCCTCTACAATGAGCAGTTCTTC | CASSQVSASALYNEQFF
TRBJ2-1 | 15 | TRBD2 | . | TRBV27 | TGTGCCAGCAGTAAGGGACTAGCGGGGTACAATGAGCAGTTCTTC | CASSKGLAGYNEQFF
TRBJ2-3 | 17 | . | . | TRBV27 | TGTGCCAGCAGTTTCCGGGTGACGACCTCTAGCACAGATACGCAGTATTTT | CASSFRVTTSSTDTQYF
TRBJ2-7 | 13 | . | . | TRBV18 | TGTGCCAGCTCACCAGGGGCTGGGTACGAGCAGTACTTC | CASSPGAGYEQYF
TRBJ2-1 | 15 | . | once | TRBV19 | TGTGCCAGTAGTATTAAGGTGCGGGCCTACAATGAGCAGTTCTTC | CASSIKVRAYNEQFF
TRBJ2-2 | 15 | . | once | TRBV28 | TGTGCCAGCAGTTTATTGGGCAGAGAGATCGGGGAGCTGTTTTTT | CASSLLGREIGELFF
TRBJ2-5 | 14 | TRBD1 | . | TRBV27 | TGTGCCAGCAGTCAAGCTCAGGGGGTCGAGACCCAGTACTTC | CASSQAQGVETQYF
TRBJ2-3 | 16 | . | . | TRBV19 | TGTGCCAGTAGTATTTTCGGTCGGCGGGACGGAGATACGCAGTATTTT | CASSIFGRRDGDTQYF
TRBJ1-4 | 16 | . | . | TRBV28 | TGTGCCAGCAGCAGCAGGGGAAGTGCAACTAATGAAAAACTGTTTTTT | CASSSRGSATNEKLFF
TRBJ2-7 | 14 | . | once | TRBV12-2 | TGTGCAAGTCGCTGGACACGACCCCTCTACGAGCAGTACTTC | CASRWTRPLYEQYF
TRBJ2-1 | 18 | . | . | TRBV14 | TGTGCCAGCAGCCAAGCTTTCGGGTCCGGCCCCTCCTACAATGAGCAGTTCTTC | CASSQAFGSGPSYNEQFF
TRBJ2-1 | 14 | . | . | TRBV27 | TGTGCCAGCAGTTTCACTAGTCCATCTCATGAGCAGTTCTTC | CASSFTSPSHEQFF
TRBJ2-1 | 15 | . | . | TRBV29-1 | TGCAGCGTTGAACGGTCCGGACTACCAGCGGATGAGCAGTTCTTC | CSVERSGLPADEQFF
TRBJ1-5 | 15 | . | . | TRBV19 | TGTGCCAGTAGTATAGGATCCCCCCGGGGTCAGCCCCAGCATTTT | CASSIGSPRGQPQHF
TRBJ1-1 | 15 | . | once | TRBV19 | TGTGCCAGTAGTACCCGGACAGCCCTGAACACTGAAGCTTTCTTT | CASSTRTALNTEAFF
TRBJ1-3 | 14 | TRBD1 | few | TRBV5-1 | TGCGCCAGCAGCCCACAGGGGAGCGGAAACACCATATATTTT | CASSPQGSGNTIYF